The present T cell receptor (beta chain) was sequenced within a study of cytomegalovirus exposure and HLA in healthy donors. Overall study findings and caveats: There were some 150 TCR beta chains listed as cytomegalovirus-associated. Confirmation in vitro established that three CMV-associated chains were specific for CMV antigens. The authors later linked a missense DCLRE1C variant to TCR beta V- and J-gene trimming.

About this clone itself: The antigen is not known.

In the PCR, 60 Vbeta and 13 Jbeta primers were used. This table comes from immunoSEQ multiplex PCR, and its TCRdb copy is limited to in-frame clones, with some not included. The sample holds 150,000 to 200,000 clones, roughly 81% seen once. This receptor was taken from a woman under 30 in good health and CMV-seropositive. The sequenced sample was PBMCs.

The CDR3 region is CASSGLAGGPNTGELFF. CDR3 DNA sequence: TGTGCCAGCAGCGGACTAGCGGGGGGACCGAACACCGGGGAGCTGTTTTTT. The rearrangement uses TRBV9 and TRBJ2-2; 13 bases are a match to TRBD2. V lost 3 bases and J lost 0; bases outside the gene matches: 2. Per the germline V gene, CDR1 is SGDLS and CDR2 is YYNGEE. The CDR3 contains 17 residues.